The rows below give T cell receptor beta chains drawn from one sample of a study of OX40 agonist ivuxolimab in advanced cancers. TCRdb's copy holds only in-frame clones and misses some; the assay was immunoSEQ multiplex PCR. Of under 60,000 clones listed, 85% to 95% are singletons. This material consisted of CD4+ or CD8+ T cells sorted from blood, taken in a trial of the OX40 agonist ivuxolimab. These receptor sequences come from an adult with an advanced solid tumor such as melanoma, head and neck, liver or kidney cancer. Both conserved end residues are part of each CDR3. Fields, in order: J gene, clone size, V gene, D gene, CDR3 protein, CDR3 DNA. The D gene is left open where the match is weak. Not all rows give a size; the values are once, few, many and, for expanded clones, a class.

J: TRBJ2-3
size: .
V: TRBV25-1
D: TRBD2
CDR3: CASSDLSGSSYDTQYF
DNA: TGTGCCAGCAGTGATCTTAGCGGGAGTTCGTATGATACGCAGTATTTT

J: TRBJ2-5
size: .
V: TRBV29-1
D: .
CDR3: CSVRTTDKETQYF
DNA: TGCAGCGTGAGGACCACGGATAAAGAGACCCAGTACTTC

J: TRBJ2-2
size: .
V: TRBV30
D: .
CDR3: CALQNRFTGELFF
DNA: TGTGCCTTACAGAACAGGTTCACCGGGGAGCTGTTTTTT

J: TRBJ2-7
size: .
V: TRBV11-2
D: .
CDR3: CASSRRTVYEQYF
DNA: TGTGCCAGCAGCCGTAGGACAGTCTACGAGCAGTACTTC

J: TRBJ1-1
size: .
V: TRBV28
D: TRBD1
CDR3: CASSTQGAIEAFF
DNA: TGTGCCAGCAGTACCCAGGGGGCTATTGAAGCTTTCTTT

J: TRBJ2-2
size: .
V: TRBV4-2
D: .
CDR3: CASSPPGGNTGELFF
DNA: TGTGCCAGCAGCCCCCCCGGGGGGAACACCGGGGAGCTGTTTTTT

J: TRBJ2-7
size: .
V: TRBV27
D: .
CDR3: CASSFSVSYEQYF
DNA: TGTGCCAGCAGTTTTTCGGTTTCCTACGAGCAGTACTTC

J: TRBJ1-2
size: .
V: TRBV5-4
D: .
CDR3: CASSPTDHGYTF
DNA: TGTGCCAGCAGCCCTACGGATCATGGCTACACCTTC

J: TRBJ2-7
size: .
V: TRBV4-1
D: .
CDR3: CASSHSAGTYEQYF
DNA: TGCGCCAGCAGCCATTCTGCCGGGACCTACGAGCAGTACTTC

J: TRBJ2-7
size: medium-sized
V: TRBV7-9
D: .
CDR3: CASSLEVAYEQYF
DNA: TGTGCCAGCAGCTTAGAGGTAGCCTACGAGCAGTACTTC

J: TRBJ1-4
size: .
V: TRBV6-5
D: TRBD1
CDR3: CASSQTGPFEKLFF
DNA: TGTGCCAGCAGCCAGACAGGGCCATTCGAAAAACTGTTTTTT

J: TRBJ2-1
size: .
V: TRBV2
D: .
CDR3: CASIGAGEVHEQFF
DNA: TGTGCCAGCATTGGGGCAGGGGAGGTCCATGAGCAGTTCTTC